These T cell receptor beta chains were read from a single sample in a study of Ad26.COV2.S vaccination and SARS-CoV-2 variants. Produced via immunoSEQ multiplex PCR; TCRdb's table is partial and in-frame only. Of 410,000 or so clones in the sample, about nine tenths were seen once. This material consisted of peripheral blood, taken in a trial of Ad26.COV2.S vaccine versus placebo. The origin of the receptors is a person between 18 and 60 years old who received the Ad26.COV2.S COVID-19 vaccine or a placebo. The CDR3 runs from the conserved cysteine through the conserved F or W. A D gene is named only where the DNA matches it firmly. Some rows mark clone size as missing; the rest say once, few, many or name a class of expanded clone.

TRBV19,TRBD1,NA,TRBJ1-1,TGTGCCAGTAGTATATGGTCAGGGGGCTGGGACACTGAAGCTTTCTTT,CASSIWSGGWDTEAFF
TRBV5-1,NA,NA,TRBJ1-3,TGCGCCAGCAGCTCGACCAGGGGAAACACCATATATTTT,CASSSTRGNTIYF
TRBV9,NA,NA,TRBJ2-6,TGTGCCAGCAGCGGACCCAGGGGAAGCTCTGGGGCCAACGTCCTGACTTTC,CASSGPRGSSGANVLTF
TRBV7-6,NA,NA,TRBJ2-1,TGTGCCAGCAGCTCCACAGGGTCCTACAATGAGCAGTTCTTC,CASSSTGSYNEQFF
TRBV9,TRBD1,NA,TRBJ1-4,TGTGCCAGCAGCGCGGACAGGGAAATGGATAATGAAAAACTGTTTTTT,CASSADREMDNEKLFF
TRBV5-1,NA,NA,TRBJ1-1,TGCGCCAGCAGTCTTTCTCCGAACACTGAAGCTTTCTTT,CASSLSPNTEAFF
TRBV4-3,NA,NA,TRBJ2-1,TGCGCCAGCAGCCACGAAACTAGAGGTGAGCAGTTCTTC,CASSHETRGEQFF
TRBV3-1/TRBV3-2,TRBD1,NA,TRBJ1-2,TGTGCCAGCAGCCAAGAAGGGACAGGGTGGTCCCTCTATGGCTACACCTTC,CASSQEGTGWSLYGYTF
TRBV30,TRBD1,NA,TRBJ1-5,TGTGCCTGGAGCGACGGACAGGGAAGAGGTCAGCCCCAGCATTTT,CAWSDGQGRGQPQHF
TRBV5-1,NA,NA,TRBJ2-3,TGCGCCAGCAGCTTGTCAGAGTTGACAGATACGCAGTATTTT,CASSLSELTDTQYF
TRBV19,NA,NA,TRBJ1-2,TGTGCCAGTAGTATAGATCAGCCGGGGCGCTATGGCTACACCTTC,CASSIDQPGRYGYTF
TRBV7-6,NA,NA,TRBJ2-7,TGTGCCAGCAGCTTAAGTTTGTCGGTACGTAGGGGGGGCTACGAGCAGTACTTC,CASSLSLSVRRGGYEQYF
TRBV28,NA,NA,TRBJ1-1,TGTGCCAGCAGTGACCGGTGGACTGAAGCTTTCTTT,CASSDRWTEAFF
TRBV9,TRBD2,NA,TRBJ2-1,TGTGCCAGCAGCGTAGGCGGCGGGGGGGCCTATGAGCAGTTCTTC,CASSVGGGGAYEQFF
TRBV2,TRBD1,NA,TRBJ1-1,TGTGCCAGCGAACGGACAGGGCTAATTCCCATGATCGGGAACACTGAAGCTTTCTTT,CASERTGLIPMIGNTEAFF
TRBV4-1,NA,NA,TRBJ1-1,TGCGCCAGCAGCCAGGGCAGGACTATCGTCTCCATGAACACTGAAGCTTTCTTT,CASSQGRTIVSMNTEAFF
TRBV6-2/TRBV6-3,NA,NA,TRBJ1-1,TGTGCCAGCAGTTACTCGGGACGTCGGGTCGACACTGAAGCTTTCTTT,CASSYSGRRVDTEAFF
TRBV7-9,NA,NA,TRBJ2-7,TGTGCCAGCAGCGGGACAAGGACCTACGAGCAGTACTTC,CASSGTRTYEQYF
TRBV7-9,NA,NA,TRBJ1-6,TGTGCCAGCAGCTTTGCGGCAGGGGAGCATTCACCCCTCCACTTT,CASSFAAGEHSPLHF
TRBV6-6,NA,few,TRBJ1-1,TGTGCCAGCAGTTACTCCGGTCCCCAAGGCACTGAAGCTTTCTTT,CASSYSGPQGTEAFF
TRBV7-8,NA,NA,TRBJ2-7,TGTGCCAGCAGCTCCGGAGGACAGCCCTACGAGCAGTACTTC,CASSSGGQPYEQYF
TRBV2,NA,NA,TRBJ2-7,TGTGCCAGCAGTGGTTCGAGGTACGAGCAGTACTTC,CASSGSRYEQYF
TRBV10-2,NA,NA,TRBJ1-1,TGCGCCAGCAGCGAAATGAACACTGAAGCTTTCTTT,CASSEMNTEAFF
TRBV5-1,TRBD2,NA,TRBJ2-3,TGCGCCAGCAGCTTGGGATCTCAAGCGGGGAGGGTTAGCACAGATACGCAGTATTTT,CASSLGSQAGRVSTDTQYF
TRBV11-2,NA,NA,TRBJ2-7,TGTGCCAGCAGCTTAGTATTGTATCTCGAGCAGTACTTC,CASSLVLYLEQYF
TRBV6-2/TRBV6-3,TRBD2,NA,TRBJ2-2,TGTGCCAGCAGTTACTCCCCCGGACTAGCGGGGGGGCGGAACACCGGGGAGCTGTTTTTT,CASSYSPGLAGGRNTGELFF
TRBV12-5,TRBD1,NA,TRBJ1-2,TGTGCTAGTGGTTTGGTACTAGATAGGGGGCAGAATCGTGGCTACACCTTC,CASGLVLDRGQNRGYTF
TRBV7-6,NA,NA,TRBJ1-1,TGTGCCACGGTACTGACCTTGGGAAGGAACACTGAAGCTTTCTTT,CATVLTLGRNTEAFF
TRBV7-2,TRBD1,NA,TRBJ2-5,TGTGCCAGCAGCGGACAGGGTTTTCGGGAGACCCAGTACTTC,CASSGQGFRETQYF
TRBV7-9,NA,NA,TRBJ1-5,TGTGCCAGCAGCACATCAGGGAATCAGCCCCAGCATTTT,CASSTSGNQPQHF
TRBV7-9,TRBD2,NA,TRBJ2-1,TGTGCCAGCACCACCGGGACTAGGCATAATGAGCAGTTCTTC,CASTTGTRHNEQFF
TRBV9,TRBD2,NA,TRBJ2-1,TGTGCCAGGCCATTCCCGGGACTACCTTCAAATGAGCAGTTCTTC,CARPFPGLPSNEQFF
TRBV3-1/TRBV3-2,TRBD1,NA,TRBJ2-5,TGTGCCAGCAGCCCCGGGACAGGGTTTGAGACCCAGTACTTC,CASSPGTGFETQYF
TRBV28,NA,NA,TRBJ1-2,TGTGCCAGCAGAGTTCTGGCCGACTATGGCTACACCTTC,CASRVLADYGYTF
TRBV15,NA,once,TRBJ2-3,TGTGCCACCAGCAGCCCCCGGACAGATACGCAGTATTTT,CATSSPRTDTQYF
TRBV7-9,TRBD2,NA,TRBJ2-7,TGTGCCAGCAGACCTCTACCGGGGGGGTACGAGCAGTACTTC,CASRPLPGGYEQYF
TRBV10-2,TRBD2,NA,TRBJ2-5,TGCGCCAGCAGTGACTCCAGCGGGGGCGGGTCAGAGACCCAGTACTTC,CASSDSSGGGSETQYF
TRBV2,TRBD1,NA,TRBJ2-7,TGTGCCAGCAGGGGGGACAGGGTGAACTCCTACGAGCAGTACTTC,CASRGDRVNSYEQYF
TRBV28,TRBD2,NA,TRBJ2-7,TGTGCCAGCAGCCGTGGGGGGGTCGCACCCTACGAGCAGTACTTC,CASSRGGVAPYEQYF
TRBV5-1,TRBD2,NA,TRBJ2-3,TGCGCCAGCAGAACTAGCGGGGGAAGCACAGATACGCAGTATTTT,CASRTSGGSTDTQYF
TRBV5-4,TRBD2,NA,TRBJ2-1,TGTGCCAGCAACAAAGCGGGGGGGGCCTACAATGAGCAGTTCTTC,CASNKAGGAYNEQFF
TRBV4-1,TRBD1,NA,TRBJ2-7,TGCGCCAGCAGCGTCCTAGGTCAGGGGGCCTACGAGCAGTACTTC,CASSVLGQGAYEQYF
TRBV7-9,TRBD2,NA,TRBJ2-7,TGTGCCAGCAGCTTAGTGGGACTAGCGGCCTCCTACGAGCAGTACTTC,CASSLVGLAASYEQYF
TRBV9,TRBD1,NA,TRBJ2-3,TGTGCCAGCAGCGAACAGGGGGCGCGCACAGATACGCAGTATTTT,CASSEQGARTDTQYF
TRBV3-1/TRBV3-2,TRBD1,NA,TRBJ1-1,TGTGCCAGCAGCCATTGGGGACAGGGGAACACTGAAGCTTTCTTT,CASSHWGQGNTEAFF
TRBV10-3,NA,NA,TRBJ1-2,TGTGCCATCAGTGATCACCGGGGAGATGGCTACACCTTC,CAISDHRGDGYTF
TRBV7-2,NA,NA,TRBJ1-2,TGTGCCAGCAGCTTAGGGCCAGGGAGCGGCTACACCTTC,CASSLGPGSGYTF
TRBV4-3,NA,NA,TRBJ1-6,TGCGCCAGCAGCCTAGCGCCGGGTCCTGGTTCACCCCTCCACTTT,CASSLAPGPGSPLHF
TRBV27,NA,NA,TRBJ2-1,TGTGCCAGCAGTTTAGGGGGGGGGCTTTCCCACAATGAGCAGTTCTTC,CASSLGGGLSHNEQFF
TRBV5-5,TRBD1,NA,TRBJ2-7,TGTGCCAGCAGCTTCGGACAGGGGGGCTACGAGCAGTACTTC,CASSFGQGGYEQYF
TRBV9,NA,once,TRBJ2-7,TGTGCCAGCAGCGTTGATGGTAAGCAGTACTTC,CASSVDGKQYF
TRBV3-1/TRBV3-2,TRBD1,NA,TRBJ2-1,TGTGCCAGCAGCCAAGTACCGGGACAGACTCATCGCACCTCCTACAATGAGCAGTTCTTC,CASSQVPGQTHRTSYNEQFF
TRBV13,TRBD2,NA,TRBJ2-5,TGTGCCAGCAGCTTAGGACTAGCGGAGACCCAGTACTTC,CASSLGLAETQYF
TRBV6-5,NA,NA,TRBJ2-3,TGTGCCAGCAGCCGGAGGGGAGGCACAGATACGCAGTATTTT,CASSRRGGTDTQYF